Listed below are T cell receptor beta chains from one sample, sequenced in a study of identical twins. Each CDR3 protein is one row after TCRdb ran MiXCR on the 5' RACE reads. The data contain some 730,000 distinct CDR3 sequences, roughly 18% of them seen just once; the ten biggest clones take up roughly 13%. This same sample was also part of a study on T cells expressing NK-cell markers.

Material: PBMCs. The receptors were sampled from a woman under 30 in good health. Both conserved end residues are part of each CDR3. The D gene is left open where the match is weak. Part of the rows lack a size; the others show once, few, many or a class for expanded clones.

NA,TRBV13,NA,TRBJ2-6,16,TGTGCCAGCAGCAGCACGGGGCGTAGTGGGGCCAACGTCCTGACTTTC,CASSSTGRSGANVLTF
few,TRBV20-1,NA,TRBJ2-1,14,TGCAGTGCTGTAGCGCACCAAGGTGGTGATGAGCAGTTCTTC,CSAVAHQGGDEQFF
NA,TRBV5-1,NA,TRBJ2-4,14,TGCGCCAGCAGCTCTATACCCGAGGGGGATATTCAGTACTTC,CASSSIPEGDIQYF
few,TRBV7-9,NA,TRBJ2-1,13,TGTGCCAGCAGCTTCCTCCCGAAAAATGAGCAGTTCTTC,CASSFLPKNEQFF
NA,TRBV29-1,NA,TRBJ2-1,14,TGCAGCGTTGTTTCTAGCGACAATTACAATGAGCAGTTCTTC,CSVVSSDNYNEQFF
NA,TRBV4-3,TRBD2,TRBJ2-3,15,TGCGCCAGCAGCCAAGTACTGGGGGGGACAGATACGCAGTATTTT,CASSQVLGGTDTQYF
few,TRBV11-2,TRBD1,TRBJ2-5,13,TGTGCCAGCAGTCGCGACAGGGGGCAGACCCAGTACTTC,CASSRDRGQTQYF
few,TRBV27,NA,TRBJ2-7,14,TGTGCCAGCAGTTTCTCAAGGGGGACCTACGAGCAGTACTTC,CASSFSRGTYEQYF
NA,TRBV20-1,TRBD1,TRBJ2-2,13,TGCAGTGCGTTGCAGGGGGCGGGCGGGGAGCTGTTTTTT,CSALQGAGGELFF
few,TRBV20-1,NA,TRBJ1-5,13,TGCAGTGCTAGACGTGCGTATCTGGAGCCCCAGCATTTT,CSARRAYLEPQHF
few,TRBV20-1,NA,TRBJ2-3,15,TGCAGTGCTAGAGTTCTTGGGCTAGCCACAGATACGCAGTATTTT,CSARVLGLATDTQYF
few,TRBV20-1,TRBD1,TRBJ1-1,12,TGCAGTGGCGGACAGGGACCCACTGAAGCTTTCTTT,CSGGQGPTEAFF
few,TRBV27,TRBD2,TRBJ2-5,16,TGTGCCAGCACTGGGCGGGGGGTAGACCAAAAAGAGACCCAGTACTTC,CASTGRGVDQKETQYF
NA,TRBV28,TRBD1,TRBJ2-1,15,TGTGCCAGCAGTTTGGGACAGTCCCGCTACAATGAGCAGTTCTTC,CASSLGQSRYNEQFF
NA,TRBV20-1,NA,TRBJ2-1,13,TGCAGTGCCACCACCCACAGGGTGGGAGAGCAGTTCTTC,CSATTHRVGEQFF
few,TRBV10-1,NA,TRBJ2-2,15,TGCGCCAGCAGTGAGTCGGTAGCAACGGGCGGGGAGCTGTTTTTT,CASSESVATGGELFF
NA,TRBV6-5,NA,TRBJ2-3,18,TGTGCCAGCAGTTACTCGCCCGCTCTCCTCTCAGCGACCGATACGCAGTATTTT,CASSYSPALLSATDTQYF
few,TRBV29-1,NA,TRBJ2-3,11,TGCAGCGTTGAATTGGCAGATACGCAGTATTTT,CSVELADTQYF
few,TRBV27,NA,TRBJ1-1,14,TGTGCCAGCAGACTTACAGGGACAAGGACTGAAGCTTTCTTT,CASRLTGTRTEAFF
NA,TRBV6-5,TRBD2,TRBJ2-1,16,TGTGCCAGCAGTTTACTAGCGGGAATGGGTTACAATGAGCAGTTCTTC,CASSLLAGMGYNEQFF
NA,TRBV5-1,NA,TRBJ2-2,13,TGCGCCAGCAGCTTGGGACAGTCCAGGGAGCTGTTTTTT,CASSLGQSRELFF
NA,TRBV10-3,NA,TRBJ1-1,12,TGTGCCATCAAGGTGACGAACACTGAAGCTTTCTTT,CAIKVTNTEAFF
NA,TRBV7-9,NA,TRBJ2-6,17,TGTGCCAGCAACTCCCCCACAGGCCAAGGAGGGGCCAACGTCCTGACTTTC,CASNSPTGQGGANVLTF
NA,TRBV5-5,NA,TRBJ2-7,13,TGTGCCAGCAGCCCGGGAAACCGGTACGAGCAGTACTTC,CASSPGNRYEQYF
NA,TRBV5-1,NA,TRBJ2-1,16,TGCGCCAGCAGCTTGGTCTGGGGGGAGTCGTACAATGAGCAGTTCTTC,CASSLVWGESYNEQFF
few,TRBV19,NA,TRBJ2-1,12,TGTGCCAGTACCATAAAGGGGAATGAGCAGTTCTTC,CASTIKGNEQFF
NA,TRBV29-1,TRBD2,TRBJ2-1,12,TGCAGCGTTGGCCGATCTAGCGGGGAGCAGTTCTTC,CSVGRSSGEQFF
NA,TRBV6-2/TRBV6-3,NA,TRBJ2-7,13,TGTGCCAGCAAGCCCCAGGGTGTGGGAGAGCAGTACTTC,CASKPQGVGEQYF
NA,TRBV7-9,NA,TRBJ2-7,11,TGTGCCAGCAACGTCGGGCTGAAGCAGTACTTC,CASNVGLKQYF
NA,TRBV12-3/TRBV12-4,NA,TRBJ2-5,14,TGTGCCAGCAGTTTCTCAGGGTCCCCAGAGACCCAGTACTTC,CASSFSGSPETQYF
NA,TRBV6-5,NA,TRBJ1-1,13,TGTGCCAGCAGTTACGGATGGAACACTGAAGCTTTCTTT,CASSYGWNTEAFF
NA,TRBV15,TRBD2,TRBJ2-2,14,TGTGCCACCAGCAGCCGAGCGGGGATCGGGGAGCTGTTTTTT,CATSSRAGIGELFF
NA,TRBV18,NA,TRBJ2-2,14,TGTGCCAGCTCACCAGGGAGTTCCGCCGGGGAGCTGTTTTTT,CASSPGSSAGELFF
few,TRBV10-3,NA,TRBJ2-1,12,TGTGCCATCAGTGACCTAGATCCTGAGCAGTTCTTC,CAISDLDPEQFF
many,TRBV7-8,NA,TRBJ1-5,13,TGTGCCAGCAGCTTTGCTAGCAATCAGCCCCAGCATTTT,CASSFASNQPQHF
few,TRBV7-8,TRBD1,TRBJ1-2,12,TGTGCCAGCAGTACGGACAGGGTTGCCTACACCTTC,CASSTDRVAYTF
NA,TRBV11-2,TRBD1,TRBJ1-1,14,TGTGCCAGCAGCGACCGACAGGGAAACACTGAAGCTTTCTTT,CASSDRQGNTEAFF
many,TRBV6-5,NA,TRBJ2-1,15,TGTGCCAGCAGTTACTTGGCCTCCTCCTACAATGAGCAGTTCTTC,CASSYLASSYNEQFF
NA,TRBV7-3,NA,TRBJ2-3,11,TGTGCCAGCTCTGAGGGGTATACGCAGTATTTT,CASSEGYTQYF
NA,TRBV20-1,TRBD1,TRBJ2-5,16,TGCAGTGCTAGACCCCTACGACAGGGTTTGGGGAAGACCCAGTACTTC,CSARPLRQGLGKTQYF
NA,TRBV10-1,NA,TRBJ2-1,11,TGCGCCAGACAACTAGAAGTTGAGCAGTTCTTC,CARQLEVEQFF
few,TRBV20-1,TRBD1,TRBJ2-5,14,TGCAGTGCTAGAGGCAGGGGGCGCGGGGAGACCCAGTACTTC,CSARGRGRGETQYF
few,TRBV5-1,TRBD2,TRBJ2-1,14,TGCGCCAGCAGCTTGGCTAGCGGGAACAATGAGCAGTTCTTC,CASSLASGNNEQFF
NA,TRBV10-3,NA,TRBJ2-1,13,TGTGCCATACACACTAGCCCCAACAATGAGCAGTTCTTC,CAIHTSPNNEQFF
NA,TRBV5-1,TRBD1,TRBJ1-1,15,TGCGCCAGCAGCTCGATAGACAGGGGCAACACTGAAGCTTTCTTT,CASSSIDRGNTEAFF
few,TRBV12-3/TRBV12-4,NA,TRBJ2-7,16,TGTGCCAGCAGTTTCCCACCGGGGACCCTATCCTACGAGCAGTACTTC,CASSFPPGTLSYEQYF
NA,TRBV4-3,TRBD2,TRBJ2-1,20,TGCGCCAGCAGCCAAGAAGGAGAACTAGCGGAAATTTCGGGGGTCAATGAGCAGTTCTTC,CASSQEGELAEISGVNEQFF
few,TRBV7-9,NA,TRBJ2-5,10,TGTGCCAGCGCCCTCGAGACCCAGTACTTC,CASALETQYF
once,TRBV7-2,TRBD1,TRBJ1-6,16,TGTGCCAGCAGACAAAAAGGGACAGGGGAAAATTCACCCCTCCACTTT,CASRQKGTGENSPLHF
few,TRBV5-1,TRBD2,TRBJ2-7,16,TGCGCCAGCAGCAGCTTAGCGGGACGGGGAGCCTACGAGCAGTACTTC,CASSSLAGRGAYEQYF
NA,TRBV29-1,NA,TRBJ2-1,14,TGCAGCGTCGCGACTGTACTAGCTTACCATGAGCAGTTCTTC,CSVATVLAYHEQFF
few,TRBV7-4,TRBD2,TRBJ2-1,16,TGTGCCAGCAGCTTGGGTGAGCGGGAGGTGTACAATGAGCAGTTCTTC,CASSLGEREVYNEQFF